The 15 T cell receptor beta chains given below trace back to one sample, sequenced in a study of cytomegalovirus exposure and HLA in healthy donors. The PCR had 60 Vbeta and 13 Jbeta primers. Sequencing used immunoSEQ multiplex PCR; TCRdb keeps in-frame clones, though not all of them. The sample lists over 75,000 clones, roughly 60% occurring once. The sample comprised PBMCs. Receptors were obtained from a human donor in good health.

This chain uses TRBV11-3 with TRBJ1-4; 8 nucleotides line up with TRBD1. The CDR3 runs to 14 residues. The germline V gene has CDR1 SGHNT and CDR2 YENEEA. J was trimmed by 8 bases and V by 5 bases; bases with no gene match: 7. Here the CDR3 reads CASSLRQGLEKLFF. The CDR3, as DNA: TGTGCCAGCAGCCTACGACAGGGGTTGGAAAAACTGTTTTTT.

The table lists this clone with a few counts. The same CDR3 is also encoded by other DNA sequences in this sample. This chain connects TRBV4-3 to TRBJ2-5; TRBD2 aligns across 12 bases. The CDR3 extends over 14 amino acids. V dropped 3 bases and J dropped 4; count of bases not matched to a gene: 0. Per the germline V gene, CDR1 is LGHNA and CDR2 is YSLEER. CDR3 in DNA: TGCGCCAGCAGCCAGACTAGCGGGGGAGAGACCCAGTACTTC. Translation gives CASSQTSGGETQYF.

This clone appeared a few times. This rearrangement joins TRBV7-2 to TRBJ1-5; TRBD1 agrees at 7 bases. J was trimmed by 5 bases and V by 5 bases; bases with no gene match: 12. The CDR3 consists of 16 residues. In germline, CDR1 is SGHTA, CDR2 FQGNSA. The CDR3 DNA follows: TGTGCCAGCAGCGCTATGACAGGGTTGGGAGATCAGCCCCAGCATTTT. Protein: CASSAMTGLGDQPQHF.

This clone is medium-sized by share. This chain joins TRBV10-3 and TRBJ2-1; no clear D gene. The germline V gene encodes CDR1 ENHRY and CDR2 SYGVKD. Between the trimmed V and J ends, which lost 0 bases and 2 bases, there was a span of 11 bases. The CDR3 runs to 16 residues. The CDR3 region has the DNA TGTGCCATCAGTGAGTCGATGGCAGGTACCTACAATGAGCAGTTCTTC. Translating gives CAISESMAGTYNEQFF.

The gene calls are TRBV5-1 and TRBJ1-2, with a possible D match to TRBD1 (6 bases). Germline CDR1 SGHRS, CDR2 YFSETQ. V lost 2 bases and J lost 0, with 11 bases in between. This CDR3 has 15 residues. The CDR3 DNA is TGCGCCAGCAGCTTAGGACAGACAGCTAACTATGGCTACACCTTC. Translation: CASSLGQTANYGYTF.

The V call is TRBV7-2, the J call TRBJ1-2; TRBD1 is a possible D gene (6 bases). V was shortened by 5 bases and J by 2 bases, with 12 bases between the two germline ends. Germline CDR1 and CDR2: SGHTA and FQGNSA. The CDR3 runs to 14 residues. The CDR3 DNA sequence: TGTGCCAGCAGCCGAATAAGGGGGAACTATGGCTACACCTTC. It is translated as CASSRIRGNYGYTF.

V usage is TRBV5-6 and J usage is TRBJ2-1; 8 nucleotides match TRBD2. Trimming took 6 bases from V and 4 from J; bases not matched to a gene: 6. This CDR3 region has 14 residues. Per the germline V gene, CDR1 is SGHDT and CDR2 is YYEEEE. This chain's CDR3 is CASIRSGGYNEQFF. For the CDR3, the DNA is TGTGCCAGCATCCGAAGCGGGGGTTACAATGAGCAGTTCTTC.

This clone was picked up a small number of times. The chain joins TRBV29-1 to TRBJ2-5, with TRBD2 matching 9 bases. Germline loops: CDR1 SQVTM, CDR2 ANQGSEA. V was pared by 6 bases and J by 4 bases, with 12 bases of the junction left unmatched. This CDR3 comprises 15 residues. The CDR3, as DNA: TGCAGCGTAAGCGGGGGGAAGGGGGTAGGAGAGACCCAGTACTTC. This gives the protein CSVSGGKGVGETQYF.

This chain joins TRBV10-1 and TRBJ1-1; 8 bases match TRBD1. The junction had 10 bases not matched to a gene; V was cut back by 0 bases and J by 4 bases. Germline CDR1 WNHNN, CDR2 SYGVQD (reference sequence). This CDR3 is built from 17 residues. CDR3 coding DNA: TGCGCCAGCAGTGAGTCGGCAGGGGGCGTTGTAAGCACTGAAGCTTTCTTT. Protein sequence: CASSESAGGVVSTEAFF.

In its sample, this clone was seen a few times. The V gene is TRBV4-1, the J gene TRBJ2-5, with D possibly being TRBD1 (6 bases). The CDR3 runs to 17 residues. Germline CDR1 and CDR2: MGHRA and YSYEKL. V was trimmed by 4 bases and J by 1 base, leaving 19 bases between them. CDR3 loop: CASSPRWAGQTQETQYF. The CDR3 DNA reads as TGCGCCAGCAGCCCTAGATGGGCAGGACAGACCCAAGAGACCCAGTACTTC.

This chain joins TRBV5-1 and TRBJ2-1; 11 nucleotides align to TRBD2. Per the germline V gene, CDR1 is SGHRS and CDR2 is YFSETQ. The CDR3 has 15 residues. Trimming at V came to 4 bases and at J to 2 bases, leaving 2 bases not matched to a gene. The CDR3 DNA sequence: TGCGCCAGCAGCCTGACTAGCGGGACCTACAATGAGCAGTTCTTC. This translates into CASSLTSGTYNEQFF.

The CDR3 DNA sequence: TGTGCCAGTAGTGTCACCGGGACAGGGGTCCCTGGCTACACCTTC. It codes for CASSVTGTGVPGYTF. The chain couples TRBV19 to TRBJ1-2, with 10 bases lining up with TRBD1. The CDR3 spans 15 residues. V lost 5 bases and J lost 7; bases outside the gene matches: 10. In germline, CDR1 is LNHDA, CDR2 SQIVND (reference sequence).

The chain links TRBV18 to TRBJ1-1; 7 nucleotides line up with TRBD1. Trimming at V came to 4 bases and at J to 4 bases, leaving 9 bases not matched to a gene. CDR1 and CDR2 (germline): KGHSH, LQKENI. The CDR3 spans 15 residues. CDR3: CASSREGQLGTEAFF. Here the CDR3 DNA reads TGTGCCAGCTCACGAGAGGGACAGCTGGGCACTGAAGCTTTCTTT.

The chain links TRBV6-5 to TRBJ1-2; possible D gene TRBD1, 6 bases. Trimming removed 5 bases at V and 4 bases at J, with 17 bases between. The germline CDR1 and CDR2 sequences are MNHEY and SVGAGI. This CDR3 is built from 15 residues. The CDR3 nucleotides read TGTGCCAGCAGTGCCTCGTCAGGGGTTGGCTATGGCTACACCTTC. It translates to CASSASSGVGYGYTF.

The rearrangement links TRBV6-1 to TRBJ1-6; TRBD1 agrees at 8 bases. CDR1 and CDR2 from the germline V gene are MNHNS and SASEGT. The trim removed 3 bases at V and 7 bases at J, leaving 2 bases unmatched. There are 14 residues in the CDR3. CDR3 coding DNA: TGTGCCAGCAGTGACCGACAGGGGAATTCACCCCTCCACTTT. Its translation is CASSDRQGNSPLHF.